This TCR beta chain appears in the sequencing data of a study of T cell repertoires in cytomegalovirus infection. The CDR3 length is 11 residues. V was clipped by 11 bases and J by 5 bases, with 12 bases between them. Germline V gene data show CDR1 as MNHNY and CDR2 as SVGAGI (reference sequence). TCRdb re-analysed the reads in MiXCR, keeping a single row per CDR3 protein. The table shows about 490,000 distinct CDR3 sequences, with approximately 17% occurring only once. This clonotype originated in a human donor in good health (CMV status not recorded). Some clones in this sample may be carry-over from other donors' samples. Sequenced: CD8+ T cells from PBMCs. V and J are TRBV6-6 and TRBJ1-1, with D perhaps TRBD1 (5 bases). CDR3 sequence: CACNGGTEAFF. The CDR3 coding sequence is TGTGCCTGCAATGGGGGGACTGAAGCTTTCTTT.